This T cell receptor beta chain emerged from a study of blood T cells in healthy people across ages. Per sample, no less than 5.5 micrograms of total RNA were extracted. Alongside a J-beta primer mix, a sample-barcoded 5' primer served in a second PCR lasting about 7 to 12 cycles. Each CDR3 protein is one row after TCRdb ran MiXCR on the 5' RACE reads. There are some 760,000 distinct CDR3 sequences in the sample; around a quarter occur only once, and roughly 3.5% lies in the top ten. Only a few counts were recorded for this clonotype. Between the trimmed V and J ends, which lost 6 bases and 3 bases, there was a span of 23 bases. This CDR3 region has 17 residues. These data are also associated with another study on T cells of mothers and their children. That work adds: The study sampled three healthy Caucasian mothers and their six children. Whether pairs are related or unrelated, thymic selection shapes their TCR recombination output in much the same way.

The sequenced sample consisted of blood. The TCR comes from a boy younger than 18 in good health. The rearrangement joins TRBV12-3 or TRBV12-4 to TRBJ2-5, with D tentatively TRBD2 (5 bases). The CDR3 nucleotides read TGTGCCAGCAGATCCAACCTTGGCGAGGGTAAAAAAGAGACCCAGTACTTC. The encoded protein is CASRSNLGEGKKETQYF.